This T cell receptor beta chain originates from a study of T cells after yellow fever vaccination. The CDR3 runs 13 residues. V lost 5 bases and J lost 4, with 11 bases in between. Germline CDR1 reads SGHTA; CDR2 reads FQGNSA. In this sample, this clonotype turned up a few times. The antigen remains unidentified. MiXCR, run by TCRdb on the 5' RACE reads, gives a single entry per CDR3 protein. Of around 340,000 distinct CDR3 sequences detected, 8.7% appear once; the ten largest clones hold over 15%. General study points: Reappearing after the booster were most of the clones from primary vaccination (about 95% CD4, approximately 86% CD8).

V gene TRBV7-2 combines with J gene TRBJ1-2; tentative D call: TRBD1 (6 bases). The sequence derives from a man aged 18 to 30 who received the YFV17D yellow fever vaccine. Sequencing used PBMCs, obtained on the day of the first yellow fever vaccination. The CDR3 sequence is CASSPGVGYGYTF. Here the CDR3 DNA reads TGTGCCAGCAGCCCAGGGGTGGGCTATGGCTACACCTTC.